Listed below are T cell receptor beta chains from one sample, sequenced in a study of T cells in tumors after PD-1 blockade. Only in-frame clones appear in the TCRdb table, and some are missing; sequencing was by immunoSEQ multiplex PCR. In the table there are about 59,000 clones, 80% of which are singletons. The input for sequencing was PBMCs, taken before anti-PD-1 treatment. The receptor set was obtained from a human donor with basal cell carcinoma. Each CDR3 is given with its conserved first and last residue. The D gene is left open where the match is weak. Clone size appears in some rows only: once, few, many, or a class for an expanded clone.

V gene,J gene,clone size,D gene,CDR3 protein,CDR3 DNA
TRBV29-1,TRBJ1-1,-,-,CSVAEGMNTEAFF,TGCAGCGTTGCCGAAGGGATGAACACTGAAGCTTTCTTT
TRBV5-5,TRBJ1-2,-,-,CASSLAGHGYTF,TGTGCCAGCAGCTTGGCAGGGCATGGCTACACCTTC
TRBV3-1/TRBV3-2,TRBJ2-2,-,TRBD2,CASSRARGLANTGELFF,TGTGCCAGCAGCCGAGCCCGAGGACTAGCGAACACCGGGGAGCTGTTTTTT
TRBV5-1,TRBJ2-5,-,TRBD2,CASSLAGGLGETQYF,TGCGCCAGCAGCTTGGCGGGGGGGCTGGGAGAGACCCAGTACTTC
TRBV7-9,TRBJ1-2,-,TRBD1,CASSSGTATYYGYTF,TGTGCCAGCAGCTCCGGGACAGCTACCTACTATGGCTACACCTTC
TRBV6-5,TRBJ2-3,-,TRBD2,CASSSGLVRSTDTQYF,TGTGCCAGCAGTTCCGGACTAGTTAGAAGCACAGATACGCAGTATTTT
TRBV2,TRBJ1-5,-,TRBD1,CASHRGSNQPQHF,TGTGCCAGCCACAGGGGGAGCAATCAGCCCCAGCATTTT
TRBV29-1,TRBJ2-1,once,-,CSVHRNNEQFF,TGCAGCGTTCACAGGAACAATGAGCAGTTCTTC
TRBV6-4,TRBJ2-1,once,-,CASSDRAYSEQFF,TGTGCCAGCAGTGATCGAGCCTACTCTGAGCAGTTCTTC
TRBV7-8,TRBJ1-6,once,TRBD1,CASSLVARGLNNSPLHF,TGTGCCAGCAGCTTAGTCGCCAGGGGGCTAAATAATTCACCCCTCCACTTT
TRBV4-1,TRBJ2-3,-,-,CASSQVYGGGTDTQYF,TGCGCCAGCAGCCAAGTCTATGGGGGAGGCACAGATACGCAGTATTTT
TRBV6-1,TRBJ2-1,-,-,CASREQRKRPYNEQFF,TGTGCCAGCAGGGAACAAAGAAAGAGACCCTACAATGAGCAGTTCTTC
TRBV5-4,TRBJ1-2,once,-,CASGSGEAGLYGYTF,TGTGCCAGCGGGTCCGGGGAGGCTGGGCTCTATGGCTACACCTTC
TRBV7-2,TRBJ2-3,-,-,CASSLDGTDVTQYF,TGTGCCAGCAGCTTAGACGGGACCGATGTTACGCAGTATTTT
TRBV2,TRBJ1-5,-,TRBD1,CASSEATWTGGGQPQHF,TGTGCCAGCAGTGAAGCCACTTGGACAGGGGGCGGTCAGCCCCAGCATTTT
TRBV9,TRBJ2-1,-,-,CASSPQPSSYNEQFF,TGTGCCAGCAGCCCCCAACCCAGCTCCTACAATGAGCAGTTCTTC
TRBV12-5,TRBJ1-3,-,-,CASGFLGRGGNTIYF,TGTGCTAGTGGTTTTCTGGGAAGGGGTGGAAACACCATATATTTT
TRBV21-1,TRBJ2-5,-,-,CASSHSGAGGETQYF,TGTGCCAGCAGCCACTCGGGGGCAGGCGGGGAGACCCAGTACTTC
TRBV19,TRBJ2-2,-,-,CASTGELNTGELFF,TGTGCCAGTACCGGGGAACTGAACACCGGGGAGCTGTTTTTT
TRBV19,TRBJ2-1,once,-,CASSIGGETYNEQFF,TGTGCCAGTAGTATAGGAGGGGAGACCTACAATGAGCAGTTCTTC
TRBV11-3,TRBJ2-1,many,TRBD2,CASSARGLAEYNEQFF,TGTGCCAGCAGCGCCCGGGGACTAGCCGAATACAATGAGCAGTTCTTC
TRBV5-1,TRBJ2-1,-,-,CASSLDGRLNSNEQFF,TGCGCCAGCAGCTTGGATGGCCGCTTGAATTCCAATGAGCAGTTCTTC
TRBV30,TRBJ2-7,-,-,CAWSEQSYEQYF,TGTGCCTGGAGTGAACAGTCCTACGAGCAGTACTTC
TRBV5-1,TRBJ1-2,-,-,CASSPAKNNYGYTF,TGCGCCAGCAGCCCGGCGAAAAATAACTATGGCTACACCTTC
TRBV7-8,TRBJ1-5,few,TRBD1,CASSPGGQPQHF,TGTGCCAGCAGCCCAGGGGGCCAGCCCCAGCATTTT
TRBV9,TRBJ2-5,-,-,CASSVDGGAGLKETQYF,TGTGCCAGCAGCGTAGACGGTGGCGCGGGGTTAAAAGAGACCCAGTACTTC
TRBV2,TRBJ1-2,-,-,CARREGLWGYTF,TGTGCCAGAAGGGAGGGATTGTGGGGCTACACCTTC
TRBV20-1,TRBJ2-5,-,TRBD2,CSASSFFLAGVQETQYF,TGCAGTGCTAGTAGTTTTTTCCTAGCGGGGGTCCAAGAGACCCAGTACTTC
TRBV7-3,TRBJ2-3,-,-,CASSSSGTSTDTQYF,TGTGCCAGCAGCTCTAGTGGGACTTCCACAGATACGCAGTATTTT
TRBV10-2,TRBJ2-1,-,-,CASRDPYNEQFF,TGCGCCAGCAGGGACCCCTACAATGAGCAGTTCTTC
TRBV7-3,TRBJ1-1,-,-,CASSLERTRNTEAFF,TGTGCCAGCAGCCTAGAACGAACAAGGAACACTGAAGCTTTCTTT
TRBV12-3/TRBV12-4,TRBJ2-3,-,TRBD1,CASRRQGSDTQYF,TGTGCCAGCAGACGACAGGGTTCAGATACGCAGTATTTT
TRBV27,TRBJ2-6,-,TRBD1,CASSFTGGSGANVLTF,TGTGCCAGCAGTTTCACAGGGGGCTCTGGGGCCAACGTCCTGACTTTC
TRBV5-1,TRBJ1-2,-,-,CASSLGVNYGYTF,TGCGCCAGCAGCTTGGGTGTTAACTATGGCTACACCTTC
TRBV5-5,TRBJ1-2,-,-,CASRAQPQYGYTF,TGTGCCAGTAGAGCACAGCCTCAATATGGCTACACCTTC
TRBV6-5,TRBJ1-2,-,TRBD1,CASTRGQGNYGYTF,TGTGCCAGCACCCGGGGACAGGGGAACTATGGCTACACCTTC
TRBV6-5,TRBJ2-7,-,TRBD1,CASSYGQGEYEQYF,TGTGCCAGCAGTTACGGACAGGGGGAATACGAGCAGTACTTC
TRBV7-9,TRBJ1-2,-,-,CASSLSGSGYTF,TGTGCCAGCAGCCTCTCTGGTAGTGGCTACACCTTC
TRBV19,TRBJ1-1,-,-,CASSWSGNTEAFF,TGTGCCAGTAGTTGGTCTGGGAACACTGAAGCTTTCTTT
TRBV18,TRBJ2-2,few,TRBD2,CASSPTHPGTSGSPHGTGELFF,TGTGCCAGCTCTCCCACTCATCCCGGGACTAGCGGGAGCCCCCACGGCACCGGGGAGCTGTTTTTT
TRBV12-3/TRBV12-4,TRBJ2-7,-,-,CASSFGVFGEQYF,TGTGCCAGCAGTTTTGGCGTCTTCGGCGAGCAGTACTTC
TRBV7-9,TRBJ1-6,-,-,CASSFGPRGTSPLHF,TGTGCCAGCAGCTTCGGGCCGCGCGGTACTTCACCCCTCCACTTT
TRBV19,TRBJ2-1,-,TRBD2,CASSISGGALNEQFF,TGTGCCAGTAGTATTAGCGGGGGGGCCTTAAATGAGCAGTTCTTC
TRBV6-5,TRBJ2-2,-,-,CASLRTTNTGELFF,TGTGCCAGCCTAAGGACTACCAACACCGGGGAGCTGTTTTTT
TRBV6-4,TRBJ1-2,-,-,CASSDSETGTYTF,TGTGCCAGCAGTGACTCGGAAACAGGCACCTACACCTTC
TRBV30,TRBJ1-1,once,-,CAWSVRVMLANTEAFF,TGTGCCTGGAGTGTAAGGGTTATGTTGGCGAACACTGAAGCTTTCTTT
TRBV19,TRBJ1-5,once,-,CASSRTGGRGPQHF,TGTGCCAGTAGTAGAACCGGGGGCAGAGGGCCCCAGCATTTT
TRBV5-4,TRBJ2-7,few,-,CASSVSSSYEQYF,TGTGCCAGCAGCGTGTCCTCATCCTACGAGCAGTACTTC
TRBV18,TRBJ2-1,-,TRBD1,CASSPGTGGYNEQFF,TGTGCCAGCTCTCCCGGGACAGGAGGATACAATGAGCAGTTCTTC
TRBV5-1,TRBJ2-5,-,TRBD2,CASGPPAGGQTQYF,TGCGCCAGCGGCCCGCCAGCGGGGGGGCAGACCCAGTACTTC
TRBV12-3/TRBV12-4,TRBJ1-2,-,-,CASSDSNYGYTF,TGTGCCAGCAGTGACAGTAACTATGGCTACACCTTC
TRBV9,TRBJ2-1,once,-,CASSDRYSSYNEQFF,TGTGCCAGCAGTGACAGGTACAGCTCCTACAATGAGCAGTTCTTC
TRBV15,TRBJ2-2,many,TRBD1,CATSWDRGVGELFF,TGTGCCACCAGCTGGGACAGGGGGGTCGGGGAGCTGTTTTTT
TRBV7-7,TRBJ2-5,-,TRBD1,CASSLFGTGLETQYF,TGTGCTAGCAGCTTATTCGGGACAGGTCTGGAGACCCAGTACTTC
TRBV12-3/TRBV12-4,TRBJ1-6,-,-,CASTLGNSPLHF,TGTGCCAGCACCTTGGGAAATTCACCCCTCCACTTT
TRBV5-6,TRBJ1-2,few,-,CASSVPPMAGYTF,TGTGCCAGCAGCGTGCCCCCTATGGCTGGCTACACCTTC
TRBV9,TRBJ1-3,-,TRBD1,CASSPRDRDNTIYF,TGTGCCAGCAGCCCGAGGGACAGGGACAACACCATATATTTT